This section outlines one T cell receptor beta chain sequence together with its context. Its antigen is unidentified. V gave up 3 bases and J gave up 7 bases, with 7 bases separating them. The CDR3 is 11 amino acids. Germline V CDR1 and CDR2: SQVTM, ANQGSEA. Researchers ran the PCR with 60 Vbeta and 13 Jbeta primers. This table comes from immunoSEQ multiplex PCR, and its TCRdb copy is limited to in-frame clones, with some not included. The sample has about 120,000 clones; 75% to 80% are singletons. This entry is derived from a study of cytomegalovirus exposure and HLA in healthy donors. Whole-study results and caveats: Data from an earlier analysis indicated that most TCR beta V segments were productive either about 87% or about 30% of the time. The study found most TCR sequences rare, yet found some public TCRs in many donors. HLA allele associations emerged for some 16,000 TCR beta sequences in a later analysis, at 0.05 false discovery rate.

J is TRBJ2-1 and V is TRBV29-1; tentatively, D is TRBD2 (5 bases). The sequenced sample was PBMCs. This sequence originates from a woman under 40 in good health and CMV-seronegative. The CDR3 sequence: CSVEGRNEQFF. The DNA of the CDR3 is TGCAGCGTTGAGGGGAGAAATGAGCAGTTCTTC.